The T cell receptor beta chain described here comes from a study of blood T cell repertoires in COVID-19. Study overall: Sources were T cells, B-cell-depleted T cells, or PBMCs; the material itself was cDNA or gDNA.

The CDR3 extends over 12 amino acids. From germline, CDR1 is GTSNPN and CDR2 SVGIG (reference sequence). The V end was cut by 3 bases, the J end by 8 bases, with 13 bases between. This clone was recorded once. Source study methods: Estimated nucleated cell counts came from reference gene primer amplification. Profiled with immunoSEQ multiplex PCR; TCRdb holds only in-frame clones, not every one. V and J calls and clone size are copied from that table; D and trimming were computed from the DNA. The data show 250,000 or so clones, with 91% seen just once and 2.5% to 3% held by the top ten. All enrollees were roughly 18 to 100 years old and from 25 or so US areas. Contact with a PCR-confirmed or clinician-diagnosed COVID-19 case occurred within 2 weeks of entry.

Sequencing used PBMCs or T cells enriched from blood (not recorded which). The source is a man aged 35-49 years who had been exposed to COVID-19. This chain connects TRBV30 to TRBJ1-2, with D hard to call. The DNA for the CDR3 is TGTGCCTGGAGGACGACATTGTACGGCTACACCTTC. Amino acid sequence: CAWRTTLYGYTF.